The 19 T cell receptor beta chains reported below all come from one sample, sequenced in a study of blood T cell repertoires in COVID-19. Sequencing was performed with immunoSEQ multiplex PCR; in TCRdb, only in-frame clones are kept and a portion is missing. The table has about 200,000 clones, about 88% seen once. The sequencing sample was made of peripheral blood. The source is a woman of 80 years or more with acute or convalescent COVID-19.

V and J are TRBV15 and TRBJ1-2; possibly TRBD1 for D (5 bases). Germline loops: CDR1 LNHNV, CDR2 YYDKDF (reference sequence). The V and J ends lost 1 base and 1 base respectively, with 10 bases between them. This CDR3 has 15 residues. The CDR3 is CATSRVQGLNYGYTF. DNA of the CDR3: TGTGCCACCAGCAGAGTGCAGGGCCTTAACTATGGCTACACCTTC.

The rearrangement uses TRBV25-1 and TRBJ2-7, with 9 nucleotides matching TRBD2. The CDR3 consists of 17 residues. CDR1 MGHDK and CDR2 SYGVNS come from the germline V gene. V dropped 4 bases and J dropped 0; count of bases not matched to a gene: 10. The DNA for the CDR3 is TGTGCCAGCAGTGCCCTTCACGGGACTAGCCGCTCCTACGAGCAGTACTTC. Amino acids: CASSALHGTSRSYEQYF.

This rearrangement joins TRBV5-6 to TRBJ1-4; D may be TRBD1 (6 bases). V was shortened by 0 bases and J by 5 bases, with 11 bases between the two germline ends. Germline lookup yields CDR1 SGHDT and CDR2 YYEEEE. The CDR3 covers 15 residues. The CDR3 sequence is CASSLVAGVNEKLFF. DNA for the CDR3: TGTGCCAGCAGCTTGGTGGCAGGGGTGAATGAAAAACTGTTTTTT.

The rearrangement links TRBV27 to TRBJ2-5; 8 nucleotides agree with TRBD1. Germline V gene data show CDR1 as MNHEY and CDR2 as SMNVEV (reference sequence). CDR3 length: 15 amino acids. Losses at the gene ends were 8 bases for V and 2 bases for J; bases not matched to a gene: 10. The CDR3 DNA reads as TGTGCCAGCTCCTCTTACGGACAGGGTCAAGAGACCCAGTACTTC. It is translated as CASSSYGQGQETQYF.

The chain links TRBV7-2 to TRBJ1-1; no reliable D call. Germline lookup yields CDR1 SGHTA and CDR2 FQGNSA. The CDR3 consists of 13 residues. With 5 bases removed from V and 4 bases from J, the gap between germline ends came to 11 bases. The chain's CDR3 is CASSPGLGTEAFF. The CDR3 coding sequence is TGTGCCAGCAGCCCGGGTCTGGGCACTGAAGCTTTCTTT.

CDR3 residues: CASSEIPGLNTEAFF. The CDR3 coding sequence is TGTGCCAGCAGTGAAATTCCAGGATTGAACACTGAAGCTTTCTTT. The V call is TRBV6-1, the J call TRBJ1-1; D remains unclear. Germline loops: CDR1 MNHNS, CDR2 SASEGT. CDR3 length: 15 residues. The V end was cut by 2 bases, the J end by 0 bases, with 10 bases between.

Here the CDR3 reads CASSLVWTGTYEQYF. The CDR3 DNA reads TGTGCCAGCAGCTTGGTATGGACAGGGACCTACGAGCAGTACTTC. This rearrangement joins TRBV5-8 to TRBJ2-7; 8 bases agree with TRBD1. The CDR3 spans 15 residues. The V segment lost 0 bases and the J segment 2 bases; nucleotides outside the gene matches: 4. Germline lookup yields CDR1 SGHTS and CDR2 YDEGEE.

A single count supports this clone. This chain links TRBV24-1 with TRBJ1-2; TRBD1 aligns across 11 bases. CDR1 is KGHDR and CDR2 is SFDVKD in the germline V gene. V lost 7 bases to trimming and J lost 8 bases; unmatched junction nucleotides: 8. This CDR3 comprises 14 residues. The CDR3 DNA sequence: TGTGCCACCAGCGGACAGGGGGCATCTCTGGGCTACACCTTC. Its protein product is CATSGQGASLGYTF.

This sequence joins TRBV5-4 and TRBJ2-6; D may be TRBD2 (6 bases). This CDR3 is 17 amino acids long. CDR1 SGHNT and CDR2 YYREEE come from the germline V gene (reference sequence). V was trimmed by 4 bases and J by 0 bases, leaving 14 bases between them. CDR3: CASSRRDFSSGANVLTF. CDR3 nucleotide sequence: TGTGCCAGCAGCCGACGGGACTTTAGCTCTGGGGCCAACGTCCTGACTTTC. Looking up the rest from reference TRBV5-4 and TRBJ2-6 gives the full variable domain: ETGVTQSPTHLIKTRGQQVTLRCSSQSGHNTVSWYQQALGQGPQFIFQYYREEENGRGNFPPRFSGLQFPNYSSELNVNALELDDSALYLCASSRRDFSSGANVLTFGAGSRLTVL.

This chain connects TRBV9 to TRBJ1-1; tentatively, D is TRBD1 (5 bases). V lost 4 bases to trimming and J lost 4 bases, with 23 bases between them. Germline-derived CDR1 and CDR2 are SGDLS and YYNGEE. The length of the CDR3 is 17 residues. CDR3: CASSPRMLGRVFTEAFF. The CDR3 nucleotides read TGTGCCAGCAGCCCACGAATGCTTGGCAGGGTGTTCACTGAAGCTTTCTTT.

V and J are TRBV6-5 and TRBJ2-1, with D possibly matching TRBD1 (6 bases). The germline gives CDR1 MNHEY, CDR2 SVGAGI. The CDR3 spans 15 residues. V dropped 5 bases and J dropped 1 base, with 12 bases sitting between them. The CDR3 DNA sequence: TGTGCCAGCAGTCTACTAGGGGGATCCTACAATGAGCAGTTCTTC. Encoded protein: CASSLLGGSYNEQFF.

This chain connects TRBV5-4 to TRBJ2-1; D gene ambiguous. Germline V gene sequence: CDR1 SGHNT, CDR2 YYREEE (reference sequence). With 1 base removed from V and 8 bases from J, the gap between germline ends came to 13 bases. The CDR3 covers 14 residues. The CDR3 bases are TGTGCCAGCAGCTTGAGTGGTCCGGAGTATGAGCAGTTCTTC. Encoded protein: CASSLSGPEYEQFF.

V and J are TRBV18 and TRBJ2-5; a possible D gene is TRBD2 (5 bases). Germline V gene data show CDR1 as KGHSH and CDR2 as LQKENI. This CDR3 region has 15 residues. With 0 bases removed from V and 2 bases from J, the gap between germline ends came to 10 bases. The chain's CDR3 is CASSPPSGWQETQYF. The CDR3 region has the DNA TGTGCCAGCTCACCACCGTCGGGGTGGCAAGAGACCCAGTACTTC.

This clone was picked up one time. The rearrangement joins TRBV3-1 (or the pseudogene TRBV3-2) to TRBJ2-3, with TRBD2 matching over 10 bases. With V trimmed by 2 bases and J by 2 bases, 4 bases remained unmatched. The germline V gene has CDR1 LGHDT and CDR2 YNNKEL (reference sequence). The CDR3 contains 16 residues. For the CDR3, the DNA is TGTGCCAGCAGCCAATATAGCGGGGGGCACACAGATACGCAGTATTTT. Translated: CASSQYSGGHTDTQYF.

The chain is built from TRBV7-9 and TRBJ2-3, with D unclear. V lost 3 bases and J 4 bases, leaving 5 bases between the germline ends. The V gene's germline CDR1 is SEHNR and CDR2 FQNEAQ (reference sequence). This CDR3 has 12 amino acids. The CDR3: CASSFVSDTQYF. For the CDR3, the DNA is TGTGCCAGCAGCTTTGTATCAGATACGCAGTATTTT.

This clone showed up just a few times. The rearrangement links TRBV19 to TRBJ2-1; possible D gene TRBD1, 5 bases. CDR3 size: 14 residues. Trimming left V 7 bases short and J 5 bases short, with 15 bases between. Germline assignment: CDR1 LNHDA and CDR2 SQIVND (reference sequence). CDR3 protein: CASTRGYRDNEQFF. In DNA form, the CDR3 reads TGTGCCAGTACTAGGGGTTATAGAGACAATGAGCAGTTCTTC.

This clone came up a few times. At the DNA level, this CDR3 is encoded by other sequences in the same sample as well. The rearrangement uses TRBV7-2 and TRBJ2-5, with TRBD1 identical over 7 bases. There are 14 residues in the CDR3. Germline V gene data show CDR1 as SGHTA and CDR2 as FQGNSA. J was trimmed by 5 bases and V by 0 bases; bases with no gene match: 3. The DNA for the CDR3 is TGTGCCAGCAGCTTAGCAGGGGGCGGGGAGACCCAGTACTTC. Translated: CASSLAGGGETQYF.

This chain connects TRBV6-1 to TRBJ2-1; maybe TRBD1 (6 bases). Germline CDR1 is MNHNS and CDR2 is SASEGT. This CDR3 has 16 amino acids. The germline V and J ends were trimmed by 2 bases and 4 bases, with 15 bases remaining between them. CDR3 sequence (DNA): TGTGCCAGCAGTGAACAGTATGGGACATATTACAATGAGCAGTTCTTC. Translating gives CASSEQYGTYYNEQFF.

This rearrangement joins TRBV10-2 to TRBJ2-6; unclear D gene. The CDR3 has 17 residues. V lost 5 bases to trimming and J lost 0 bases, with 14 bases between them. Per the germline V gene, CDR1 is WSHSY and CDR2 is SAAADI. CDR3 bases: TGCGCCAGCAGTTTGGAGCTTCTATCCTCTGGGGCCAACGTCCTGACTTTC. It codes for CASSLELLSSGANVLTF.